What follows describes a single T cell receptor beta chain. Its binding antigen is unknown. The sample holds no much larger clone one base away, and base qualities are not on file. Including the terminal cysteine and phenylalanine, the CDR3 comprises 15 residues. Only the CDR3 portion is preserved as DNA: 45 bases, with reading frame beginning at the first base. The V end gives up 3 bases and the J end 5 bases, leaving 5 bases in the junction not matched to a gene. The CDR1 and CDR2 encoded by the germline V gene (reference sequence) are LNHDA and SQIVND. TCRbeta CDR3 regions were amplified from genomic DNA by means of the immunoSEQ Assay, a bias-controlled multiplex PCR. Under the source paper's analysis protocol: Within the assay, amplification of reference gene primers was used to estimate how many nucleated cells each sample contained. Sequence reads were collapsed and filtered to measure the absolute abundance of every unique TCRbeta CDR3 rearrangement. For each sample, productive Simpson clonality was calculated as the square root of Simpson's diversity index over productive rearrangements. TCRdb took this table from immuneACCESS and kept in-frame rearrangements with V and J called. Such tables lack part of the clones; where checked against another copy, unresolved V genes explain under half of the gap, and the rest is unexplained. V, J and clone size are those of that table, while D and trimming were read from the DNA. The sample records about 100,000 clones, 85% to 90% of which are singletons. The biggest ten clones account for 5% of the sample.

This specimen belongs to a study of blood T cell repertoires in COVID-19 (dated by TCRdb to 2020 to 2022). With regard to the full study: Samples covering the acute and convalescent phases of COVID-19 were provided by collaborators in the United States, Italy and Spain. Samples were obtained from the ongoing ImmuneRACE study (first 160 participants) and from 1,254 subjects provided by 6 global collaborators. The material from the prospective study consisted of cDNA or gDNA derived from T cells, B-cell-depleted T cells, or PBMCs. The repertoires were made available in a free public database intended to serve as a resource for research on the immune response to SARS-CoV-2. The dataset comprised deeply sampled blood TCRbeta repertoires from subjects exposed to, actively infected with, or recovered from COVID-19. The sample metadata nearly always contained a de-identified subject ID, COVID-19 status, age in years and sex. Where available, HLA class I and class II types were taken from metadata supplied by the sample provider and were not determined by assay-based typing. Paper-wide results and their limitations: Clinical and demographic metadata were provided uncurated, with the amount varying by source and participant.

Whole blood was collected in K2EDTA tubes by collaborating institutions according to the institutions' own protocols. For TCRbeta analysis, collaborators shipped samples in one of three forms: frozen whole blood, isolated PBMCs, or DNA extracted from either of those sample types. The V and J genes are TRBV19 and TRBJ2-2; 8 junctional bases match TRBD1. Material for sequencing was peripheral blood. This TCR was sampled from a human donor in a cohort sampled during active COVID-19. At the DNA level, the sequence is TGTGCCAGTAGTATTCAGGGGGCGGGAACCGGGGAGCTGTTTTTT. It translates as CASSIQGAGTGELFF.